This T cell receptor (beta chain) was recorded in a study of T cells after yellow fever vaccination. Study details: Where fractions had low cell numbers, libraries were prepared from them with the SMART-Seq v4 Ultra Low Input RNA kit.

A universal primer site and UMIs were added as TCR cDNA was made by 5'RACE template switching. TCRdb ran MiXCR on the 5' RACE reads and lists one entry per CDR3 protein. The sample contains 250,000 to 350,000 distinct CDR3 sequences, around 7% of which appear only once. The CDR3 spans 17 residues. Germline assignment: CDR1 MGHRA and CDR2 YSYEKL. V trimming: 1 base; J trimming: 6 bases; junction bases outside the gene matches: 10. This clonotype was counted many times. Its antigen is not known. Study-level findings and limits: Clones from primary vaccination mostly reappeared after the booster (roughly 95% CD4, approximately 91% CD8). The secondary response showed a weaker magnitude and a faster peak, day 5 versus 15.

The material was PBMCs, obtained around 45 days after the first yellow fever vaccination. The receptor was derived from a man between 18 and 29 years old who received the YFV17D yellow fever vaccine. The J gene is TRBJ1-4, the V gene TRBV4-1, with 8 nucleotides matching TRBD1. In DNA form, the CDR3 reads TGCGCCAGCAGCCAAGTCCCTGAGCCGGGACAGGATGAAAAACTGTTTTTT. This sequence encodes CASSQVPEPGQDEKLFF.